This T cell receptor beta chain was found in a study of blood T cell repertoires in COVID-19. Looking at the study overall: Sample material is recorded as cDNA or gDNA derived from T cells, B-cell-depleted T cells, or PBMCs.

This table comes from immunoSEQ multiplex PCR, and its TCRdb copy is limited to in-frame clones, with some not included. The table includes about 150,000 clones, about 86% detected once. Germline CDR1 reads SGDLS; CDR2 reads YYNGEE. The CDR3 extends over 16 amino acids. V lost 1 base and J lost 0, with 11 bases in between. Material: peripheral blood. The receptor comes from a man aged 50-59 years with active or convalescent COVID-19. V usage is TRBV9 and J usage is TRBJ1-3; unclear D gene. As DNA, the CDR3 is TGTGCCAGCAGCGTACAGACACCTACCTCTGGAAACACCATATATTTT. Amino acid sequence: CASSVQTPTSGNTIYF. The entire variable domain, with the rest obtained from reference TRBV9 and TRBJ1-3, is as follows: DSGVTQTPKHLITATGQRVTLRCSPRSGDLSVYWYQQSLDQGLQFLIQYYNGEERAKGNILERFSAQQFPDLHSELNLSSLELGDSALYFCASSVQTPTSGNTIYFGEGSWLTVV.